The sequence of this T cell receptor beta chain was determined in a study of cytomegalovirus exposure and HLA in healthy donors. Turning to the study itself: A prior study identified some 100 million unique TCR beta sequences from some 200 million T cells. Regarding the study as a whole: A previous analysis found most TCR beta V segments productive roughly 87% or roughly 30% of the time.

V was shortened by 2 bases and J by 3 bases, with 11 bases between the two germline ends. Germline V gene data show CDR1 as SGHDT and CDR2 as YYEEEE. The CDR3 has 15 amino acids. With regard to this clone: Its specificity is unknown.

The PCR used 60 Vbeta and 13 Jbeta primers. The data were produced by immunoSEQ multiplex PCR, yet TCRdb's version contains in-frame clones alone and is incomplete. The sample has 95,000 to 110,000 clones; over 80% are singletons. Input material: PBMCs. This TCR came from a man younger than 40 in good health and CMV-seropositive. V usage is TRBV5-6 and J usage is TRBJ1-4, with D perhaps matching TRBD1 (6 bases). This CDR3 is CASSFADRPNEKLFF. The CDR3 coding sequence is TGTGCCAGCAGCTTCGCCGACAGGCCTAATGAAAAACTGTTTTTT.